This entry describes one T cell receptor (beta chain). This record comes from a study of blood T cell repertoires in COVID-19. V was trimmed by 5 bases and J by 7 bases, leaving 11 bases between them. Germline V gene sequence: CDR1 SEHNR, CDR2 FQNEAQ (reference sequence). CDR3 length equals 13 residues. Sequencing used immunoSEQ multiplex PCR; TCRdb keeps in-frame clones, though not all of them. This table has roughly 200,000 clones, roughly 84% appearing once. The sequence was collected from a man aged 25 to 45 in a cohort exposed to, infected with or recovered from COVID-19 (not recorded which). Sequencing was performed on PBMCs or T cells enriched from blood (not recorded which). The V and J genes are TRBV7-9 and TRBJ1-4; a possible D gene is TRBD1 (5 bases). The CDR3 nucleotides are TGTGCCAGCAGCACCGGGGGGAGTGAAAAACTGTTTTTT. This translates into CASSTGGSEKLFF.